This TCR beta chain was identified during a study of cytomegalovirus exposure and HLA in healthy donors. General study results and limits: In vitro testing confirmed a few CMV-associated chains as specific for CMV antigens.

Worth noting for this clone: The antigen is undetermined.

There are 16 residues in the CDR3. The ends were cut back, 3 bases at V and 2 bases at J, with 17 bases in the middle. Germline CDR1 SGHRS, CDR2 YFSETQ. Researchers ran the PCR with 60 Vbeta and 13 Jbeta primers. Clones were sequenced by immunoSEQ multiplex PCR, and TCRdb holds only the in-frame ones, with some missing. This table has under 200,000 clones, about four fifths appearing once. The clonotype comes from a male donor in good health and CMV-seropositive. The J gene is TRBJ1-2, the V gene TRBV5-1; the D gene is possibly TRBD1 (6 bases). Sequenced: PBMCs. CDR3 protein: CASSSRTEITNYGYTF. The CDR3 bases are TGCGCCAGCAGCTCCCGGACAGAGATAACCAACTATGGCTACACCTTC. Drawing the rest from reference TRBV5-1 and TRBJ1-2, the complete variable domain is KAGVTQTPRYLIKTRGQQVTLSCSPISGHRSVSWYQQTPGQGLQFLFEYFSETQRNKGNFPGRFSGRQFSNSRSEMNVSTLELGDSALYLCASSSRTEITNYGYTFGSGTRLTVV.